This TCR beta chain stems from a study of OX40 agonist ivuxolimab in advanced cancers. Turning to the study itself: Dose-escalation patients had hepatocellular carcinoma, melanoma, renal cell or head and neck cancer. Notes on the study in general: CD4+ and CD8+ blood T cells expanded clonally by week 6 at 0.1 to 3.0 mg/kg. In CD8+ T cells, expanded clones were on average more numerous than in CD4+. The study found among the lowest clonal expansion in partial responders at 0.1-3.0 mg/kg.

Worth noting for this clone: Its matching antigen is unknown.

Sequencing was performed with immunoSEQ multiplex PCR; in TCRdb, only in-frame clones are kept and a portion is missing. This sample has roughly 80,000 clones; 93% occur once, and the top ten carry 6.2%. Trimming at V came to 6 bases and at J to 9 bases, leaving 7 bases not matched to a gene. This CDR3 spans 14 amino acids. CDR1 is MDHEN, CDR2 SYDVKM, per germline. The origin of this receptor is an adult with an advanced solid tumor such as melanoma, head and neck, liver or kidney cancer. The chain has TRBV28 and TRBJ1-6; 8 positions agree with TRBD1. The sequences come from CD4+ or CD8+ T cells sorted from blood, collected in a trial of the OX40 agonist ivuxolimab. CDR3 loop: CASSLTGAGSPLHF. CDR3 nucleotide sequence: TGTGCCAGCAGCTTGACAGGGGCCGGTTCACCCCTCCACTTT.